The TCR beta chain described here comes from a study of T cell responses to AZD1222 COVID-19 vaccine. V gave up 1 base and J gave up 3 bases; unmatched junction bases: 9. Per germline, CDR1 SGHNT and CDR2 YENEEA. This CDR3 region has 17 residues. Overall study findings and caveats: At baseline, just 6 or 7 AZD1222 recipients tested seropositive.

With regard to this clone: The antigen remains undetermined.

Produced via immunoSEQ multiplex PCR; TCRdb's table is partial and in-frame only. The sample lists over 55,000 clones, over 65% occurring once. The sequenced sample was peripheral blood, obtained 28 days after the second AZD1222 dose. This chain connects TRBV11-3 to TRBJ2-1; 7 nucleotides agree with TRBD2. This TCR was recovered from an adult who received the AZD1222 COVID-19 vaccine. CDR3 amino acids: CASSLGRSSGYYNEQFF. The CDR3, as DNA: TGTGCCAGCAGCTTAGGTCGCTCTAGCGGATACTACAATGAGCAGTTCTTC.